These T cell receptor beta chains were read from a single sample in a study of shared clonotypes between healthy human individuals. Measured with immunoSEQ multiplex PCR; TCRdb has only the in-frame clones, and not every one. The sample contains hundreds of thousands of clones, roughly 77% of which appear only once. Sequenced: PBMCs. The source is a woman aged 40 to 55 in good health. Some clones in this sample may be carry-over from other donors' samples. The CDR3 runs from the conserved cysteine through the conserved F or W. D genes are given only for firm matches. For some rows the clone size is stated as once, few or many, or as a class when expanded; others skip it.

d_gene	abundance	v_gene	j_gene	CDR3aa	CDR3nt
TRBD1	.	TRBV29-1	TRBJ2-3	CSVKDRGQTDTQYF	TGCAGCGTTAAAGACAGGGGGCAGACAGATACGCAGTATTTT
.	.	TRBV28	TRBJ1-5	CASGLDRRNQPQHF	TGTGCCAGCGGGCTCGACAGGCGCAATCAGCCCCAGCATTTT
TRBD2	.	TRBV18	TRBJ2-7	CASSQTSGRDTYEQYF	TGTGCCAGCTCACAGACTAGCGGGAGGGATACCTACGAGCAGTACTTC
.	few	TRBV19	TRBJ2-1	CASSMGDFNEQFF	TGTGCCAGTAGTATGGGAGACTTCAATGAGCAGTTCTTC
TRBD1	.	TRBV4-2	TRBJ1-5	CASSPGTASNQPQHF	TGTGCCAGCAGCCCCGGGACAGCGAGCAATCAGCCCCAGCATTTT
.	.	TRBV6-5	TRBJ2-5	CASSPDFLETQYF	TGTGCCAGCAGCCCGGACTTTTTAGAGACCCAGTACTTC
.	.	TRBV5-1	TRBJ1-5	CASSLAYNQPQHF	TGCGCCAGCAGCTTGGCATATAATCAGCCCCAGCATTTT
.	.	TRBV5-1	TRBJ2-5	CASSLAQETQYF	TGCGCCAGCAGCCTAGCGCAAGAGACCCAGTACTTC
TRBD2	.	TRBV28	TRBJ2-3	CASSSPLAGVTDTQYF	TGTGCCAGCAGTTCCCCCTTAGCGGGGGTCACAGATACGCAGTATTTT
.	.	TRBV15	TRBJ1-5	CATSRDPDLVLNQPQHF	TGTGCCACCAGCAGAGATCCTGATTTGGTGCTCAATCAGCCCCAGCATTTT
.	.	TRBV7-2	TRBJ1-2	CASTRDSLGGYTF	TGTGCCAGCACCCGGGACTCCCTGGGTGGCTACACCTTC
TRBD2	.	TRBV27	TRBJ2-1	CASSPGGRYNEQFF	TGTGCCAGCAGCCCAGGCGGGAGATACAATGAGCAGTTCTTC
TRBD2	.	TRBV27	TRBJ2-7	CASSLEGLAGGPSYEQYF	TGTGCCAGCAGTTTAGAAGGTCTAGCGGGAGGGCCTTCCTACGAGCAGTACTTC
.	.	TRBV28	TRBJ1-2	CASSLGDRDYGYTF	TGTGCCAGCAGTCTCGGGGACCGAGATTATGGCTACACCTTC
.	.	TRBV30	TRBJ1-1	CALRTRVSKVIGRRTEAFF	TGTGCCCTCCGGACCCGAGTTTCGAAAGTTATAGGGCGCCGTACTGAAGCTTTCTTT
.	.	TRBV21-1	TRBJ2-3	CASSPQSETDTQYF	TGTGCCAGCAGCCCCCAATCGGAAACAGATACGCAGTATTTT
.	.	TRBV28	TRBJ1-2	CASSVPGLEGYTF	TGTGCCAGCAGTGTCCCGGGACTAGAGGGCTACACCTTC
.	.	TRBV7-2	TRBJ2-7	CASSPGRYEQYF	TGTGCCAGCAGCCCCGGTAGGTACGAGCAGTACTTC
TRBD2	.	TRBV7-2	TRBJ2-3	CASRILAGGWTDTQYF	TGTGCCAGCAGAATCCTAGCGGGAGGGTGGACAGATACGCAGTATTTT
.	.	TRBV7-2	TRBJ2-5	CASSSIETQYF	TGTGCCAGCAGCTCAATAGAGACCCAGTACTTC
TRBD2	.	TRBV4-3	TRBJ2-3	CASSPTLAGGVDTQYF	TGCGCCAGCAGCCCGACACTAGCGGGAGGTGTAGATACGCAGTATTTT
.	.	TRBV28	TRBJ2-2	CASSWPGGFGGELFF	TGTGCCAGCAGTTGGCCCGGCGGTTTTGGCGGGGAGCTGTTTTTT
TRBD1	.	TRBV7-2	TRBJ1-4	CASSLEGQGYEKLFF	TGTGCCAGCAGCTTAGAAGGACAGGGGTATGAAAAACTGTTTTTT
.	.	TRBV15	TRBJ1-5	CATSRDRRGQPQHF	TGTGCCACCAGCAGAGATCGAAGGGGTCAGCCCCAGCATTTT
TRBD1	.	TRBV19	TRBJ2-5	CASSPSGTGTSSQETQYF	TGTGCCAGTAGTCCCTCCGGGACAGGGACGTCTTCTCAAGAGACCCAGTACTTC
.	.	TRBV19	TRBJ1-1	CASRGQIEAFF	TGTGCCAGCCGTGGGCAGATTGAAGCTTTCTTT
TRBD1	.	TRBV29-1	TRBJ2-5	CSVGTGYAETQYF	TGCAGCGTTGGGACAGGGTATGCAGAGACCCAGTACTTC
TRBD1	once	TRBV28	TRBJ2-3	CASSPAGGEGYTQYF	TGTGCCAGCAGCCCGGCAGGGGGAGAAGGGTATACGCAGTATTTT
TRBD1	.	TRBV19	TRBJ1-2	CASSINGQVDYGYTF	TGTGCCAGTAGTATAAATGGACAGGTGGACTATGGCTACACCTTC
.	once	TRBV7-2	TRBJ1-1	CASSLAGENGAFF	TGTGCCAGCAGCTTAGCGGGGGAGAACGGAGCTTTCTTT
.	.	TRBV7-3	TRBJ2-1	CASSLEGTYNEQFF	TGTGCCAGCAGCTTAGAGGGAACCTACAATGAGCAGTTCTTC
TRBD2	.	TRBV30	TRBJ2-1	CASSLSTSGSYNEQFF	TGTGCCAGCAGCCTCTCGACTAGCGGGAGCTACAATGAGCAGTTCTTC
.	.	TRBV5-1	TRBJ2-7	CASSLMQGTYEQYF	TGCGCCAGCAGCTTGATGCAGGGAACCTACGAGCAGTACTTC
.	.	TRBV5-1	TRBJ2-2	CASSFSPELGELFF	TGCGCCAGCAGCTTTTCCCCAGAACTCGGGGAGCTGTTTTTT
.	.	TRBV28	TRBJ2-7	CASSLAVYEQYF	TGTGCCAGCAGTTTAGCGGTTTACGAGCAGTACTTC
.	.	TRBV28	TRBJ1-2	CASSVKVTNYGYTF	TGTGCCAGCAGCGTTAAGGTTACCAATTATGGCTACACCTTC
.	.	TRBV5-4	TRBJ2-3	CASSLWVRGTDTQYF	TGTGCCAGCAGCTTGTGGGTCCGGGGCACAGATACGCAGTATTTT
.	once	TRBV25-1	TRBJ2-1	CASSDPGQGGEQFF	TGTGCCAGCAGTGATCCGGGGCAGGGCGGTGAGCAGTTCTTC
.	.	TRBV6-1	TRBJ2-5	CASSEGSWETQYF	TGTGCCAGCAGTGAAGGGAGTTGGGAGACCCAGTACTTC
.	.	TRBV7-2	TRBJ2-3	CASSPVGTPTSTDTQYF	TGTGCCAGCAGCCCGGTGGGGACTCCTACTAGCACAGATACGCAGTATTTT
.	few	TRBV9	TRBJ2-3	CASNEGIVSDTQYF	TGTGCCAGCAATGAAGGGATTGTTTCAGATACGCAGTATTTT
.	.	TRBV6-6	TRBJ1-3	CASSVTRHSGNTIYF	TGTGCCAGCAGTGTCACCCGCCACTCTGGAAACACCATATATTTT
.	.	TRBV5-1	TRBJ2-3	CASNPTVSTDTQYF	TGCGCCAGCAACCCTACCGTGAGCACAGATACGCAGTATTTT
TRBD2	.	TRBV7-9	TRBJ2-1	CASSKPGLASNEQFF	TGTGCCAGCAGCAAACCGGGACTAGCGTCCAATGAGCAGTTCTTC
.	.	TRBV29-1	TRBJ1-2	CSVGHLNGGYTF	TGCAGCGTGGGACACCTAAATGGAGGCTACACCTTC
.	once	TRBV28	TRBJ1-4	CASSSMGTVEKLFF	TGTGCCAGCAGCTCCATGGGTACCGTTGAAAAACTGTTTTTT
TRBD2	.	TRBV5-1	TRBJ2-1	CASSLARLADNEQFF	TGCGCCAGCAGCTTGGCCCGTCTAGCGGACAATGAGCAGTTCTTC
.	once	TRBV4-2	TRBJ2-7	CASSQYRGGEGWEQYF	TGTGCCAGCAGCCAATACAGGGGAGGAGAGGGCTGGGAGCAGTACTTC